The 21 T cell receptor beta chains below all came from one sample that was sequenced in a study of blood T cell repertoires in COVID-19. Profiling relied on immunoSEQ multiplex PCR, and the TCRdb table lists in-frame clones only, not all of them. The sample has over 150,000 clones, around nine tenths seen once; the top ten hold around 0.6%. The sequencing input was peripheral blood. All receptors come from a man between 60 and 70 years old with COVID-19, enrolled during active disease.

The J gene is TRBJ2-7, the V gene TRBV29-1; D possibly corresponds to TRBD1 (6 bases). Germline lookup yields CDR1 SQVTM and CDR2 ANQGSEA. The CDR3 is made up of 12 amino acids. The V end was cut by 4 bases, the J end by 4 bases, with 11 bases between. The CDR3 sequence: CSVAQGKYEQYF. In DNA form, the CDR3 reads TGCAGCGTTGCACAGGGCAAGTACGAGCAGTACTTC.

This chain uses TRBV30 with TRBJ1-2, with 7 bases that match TRBD1. V gave up 3 bases and J gave up 2 bases; unmatched junction bases: 6. The CDR3 is 14 residues long. CDR1 and CDR2 from the germline V gene are GTSNPN and SVGIG (reference sequence). In DNA form, the CDR3 reads TGTGCCTGGAGCCGAGACAGGGTCAACTATGGCTACACCTTC. Protein: CAWSRDRVNYGYTF.

This clone was recorded only once. The chain is built from TRBV24-1 and TRBJ2-2, with 8 bases aligning to TRBD1. Germline V gene data show CDR1 as KGHDR and CDR2 as SFDVKD. The CDR3 runs to 18 residues. The ends lost 3 bases at V and 1 base at J; junction bases unmatched: 9. CDR3 sequence: CATSDRTGQGLNTGELFF. For the CDR3, the DNA is TGTGCCACCAGTGATCGAACCGGACAGGGACTGAACACCGGGGAGCTGTTTTTT.

The J gene is TRBJ2-3, the V gene TRBV28; TRBD2 might be the D (6 bases). The CDR3 sequence is 14 residues long. Per the germline V gene, CDR1 is MDHEN and CDR2 is SYDVKM. V dropped 6 bases and J dropped 4 bases, with 14 bases sitting between them. Written as DNA, the CDR3 is TGTGCCAGCAGCCCTGGGGGGTCGGCAGATACGCAGTATTTT. It specifies CASSPGGSADTQYF. Combining the CDR3 with reference TRBV28 and TRBJ2-3 gives the whole variable domain DVKVTQSSRYLVKRTGEKVFLECVQDMDHENMFWYRQDPGLGLRLIYFSYDVKMKEKGDIPEGYSVSREKKERFSLILESASTNQTSMYLCASSPGGSADTQYFGPGTRLTVL.

The rearrangement uses TRBV9 and TRBJ2-3, with TRBD1 matching over 9 bases. This CDR3 region has 17 residues. Germline V lookup: CDR1 SGDLS, CDR2 YYNGEE. V shed 0 bases and J 0 bases; nucleotides not matched to a gene: 5. CDR3 nucleotides: TGTGCCAGCAGCGTAGCGGGACAGGGCCCAAGCACAGATACGCAGTATTTT. This encodes CASSVAGQGPSTDTQYF.

The chain recombines TRBV28 with TRBJ1-4; 7 nucleotides align to TRBD1. Germline V lookup: CDR1 MDHEN, CDR2 SYDVKM. V shed 1 base, J shed 10 bases, and the junction held 9 bases outside the gene matches. This CDR3 is 15 amino acids long. CDR3: CASSLYGTEVGKLFF. CDR3 nucleotide sequence: TGTGCCAGCAGTTTATACGGGACAGAGGTAGGAAAACTGTTTTTT.

For the CDR3, the DNA is TGTGCCAGCAGCGACCGACAGCGAGTGAACACTGAAGCTTTCTTT. Its protein is CASSDRQRVNTEAFF. The chain links TRBV11-3 to TRBJ1-1; weak D call: TRBD1 (5 bases). Trimming left V 5 bases short and J 0 bases short, with 13 bases between. The CDR3 is 15 residues long. The germline V gene encodes CDR1 SGHNT and CDR2 YENEEA.

This sequence joins TRBV30 and TRBJ1-4; tentatively, D is TRBD1 (6 bases). The germline CDR1 and CDR2 sequences are GTSNPN and SVGIG (reference sequence). V shed 1 base and J shed 8 bases, with 11 bases lying between them. CDR3 size: 13 residues. The CDR3 is CAWSEGQSEKLFF. DNA for the CDR3: TGTGCCTGGAGTGAAGGACAGTCCGAAAAACTGTTTTTT.

Only one count was recorded for this clone. This sequence joins TRBV7-2 and TRBJ2-6; perhaps TRBD1 as D (6 bases). The CDR3 spans 15 residues. With 6 bases removed from V and 2 bases from J, the gap between germline ends came to 11 bases. The germline CDR1 and CDR2 sequences are SGHTA and FQGNSA. CDR3 loop: CASRSNRAGANVLTF. The CDR3 DNA is TGTGCCAGCAGATCTAACAGGGCTGGGGCCAACGTCCTGACTTTC.

The rearrangement joins TRBV7-2 to TRBJ2-7; the D gene is possibly TRBD2 (5 bases). This CDR3 has 15 residues. Trimming stripped 0 bases from V and 2 bases from J, with 11 bases between. Germline V gene sequence: CDR1 SGHTA, CDR2 FQGNSA. This CDR3 is CASSLASEVPYEQYF. In nucleotides, the CDR3 is TGTGCCAGCAGCTTAGCCTCGGAGGTTCCCTACGAGCAGTACTTC.

CDR3 residues: CASSLYSAGGQFISYEQYF. CDR3 nucleotides: TGCGCCAGCAGCTTGTATTCAGCGGGGGGCCAGTTCATCTCCTACGAGCAGTACTTC. The rearrangement uses TRBV5-1 and TRBJ2-7; TRBD2 matches 9 bases. CDR1 is SGHRS, CDR2 YFSETQ, per germline. This CDR3 comprises 19 residues. V shed 1 base and J 0 bases; nucleotides not matched to a gene: 14.

This clone was counted a few times. V usage is TRBV11-2 and J usage is TRBJ2-1, with TRBD2 matching over 7 bases. The CDR3 loop spans 16 amino acids. Germline CDR1 is SGHAT and CDR2 is FQNNGV. After removal of 6 bases from V and 3 bases from J, the junction contained 11 bases not matched to a gene. DNA for the CDR3: TGTGCCAGCAGTCCGCTTGGACTAGGTAACTACAATGAGCAGTTCTTC. It codes for CASSPLGLGNYNEQFF.

The chain carries TRBV2 and TRBJ2-1, with TRBD2 identical over 9 bases. Per the germline V gene, CDR1 is SNHLY and CDR2 is FYNNEI. Trimming cost V 5 bases and J 5 bases; bases outside gene matches: 4. CDR3 size: 14 residues. The CDR3 spells CASSLRTSDNEQFF. In DNA form, the CDR3 reads TGTGCCAGCAGTCTGAGGACTAGCGACAATGAGCAGTTCTTC.

The chain links TRBV19 to TRBJ1-6; D is perhaps TRBD1 (6 bases). V lost 8 bases, J lost 9 bases, and 17 bases lay in between. Germline V CDR1 and CDR2: LNHDA, SQIVND (reference sequence). This CDR3 region has 14 residues. CDR3 nucleotides: TGTGCCAGTTCCTCCGGGGGGGCATCTTCACCCCTCCACTTT. It translates to CASSSGGASSPLHF.

This clone was recorded only once. The rearrangement uses TRBV7-3 and TRBJ2-1, with a tentative D call TRBD2 (6 bases). The ends were cut back, 5 bases at V and 4 bases at J, with 15 bases in the middle. The CDR3 runs to 15 residues. Per germline, CDR1 SGHTA and CDR2 FQGTGA. CDR3 DNA: TGTGCCAGCAGCCGAGATAGCGGACCTTACAATGAGCAGTTCTTC. As protein: CASSRDSGPYNEQFF.

The rearrangement links TRBV7-2 to TRBJ1-1; D unresolved. The V end lost 1 base, the J end lost 0 bases, and 9 bases lay between the germline ends. This CDR3 has 15 amino acids. The V gene's germline CDR1 is SGHTA and CDR2 FQGNSA. CDR3 region: CASSLGGQMNTEAFF. The CDR3 bases are TGTGCCAGCAGCTTAGGTGGGCAGATGAACACTGAAGCTTTCTTT. The whole variable domain, filled in from reference TRBV7-2 and TRBJ1-1, reads GAGVSQSPSNKVTEKGKDVELRCDPISGHTALYWYRQSLGQGLEFLIYFQGNSAPDKSGLPSDRFSAERTGGSVSTLTIQRTQQEDSAVYLCASSLGGQMNTEAFFGQGTRLTVV.

The chain couples TRBV18 to TRBJ1-1; D is ambiguous. CDR3 length: 17 residues. Germline assignment: CDR1 KGHSH and CDR2 LQKENI. The V gene lost 1 base and the J gene lost 1 base, with 16 bases spanning the gap. CDR3 loop: CASSPLVPVPKNTEAFF. In DNA form, the CDR3 reads TGTGCCAGCTCACCACTTGTACCTGTACCTAAGAACACTGAAGCTTTCTTT.

The gene calls are TRBV28 and TRBJ1-4, with 8 bases fitting TRBD1. This CDR3 has 15 residues. With V trimmed by 5 bases and J by 5 bases, 7 bases remained unmatched. Germline assignment: CDR1 MDHEN and CDR2 SYDVKM. CDR3 DNA sequence: TGTGCCAGCAGTACACGACAGGGGTTGAATGAAAAACTGTTTTTT. Translating gives CASSTRQGLNEKLFF.

This chain links TRBV28 with TRBJ2-7; 9 positions agree with TRBD1. Germline values: CDR1 MDHEN, CDR2 SYDVKM. This CDR3 spans 14 amino acids. V dropped 7 bases and J dropped 4; count of bases not matched to a gene: 8. The CDR3 nucleotides are TGTGCCAGCAATACCGGGACAGGGCTATACGAGCAGTACTTC. Its protein product is CASNTGTGLYEQYF.

V gene TRBV6-5 combines with J gene TRBJ2-5; D unclear. CDR3 length: 11 amino acids. Trimming removed 6 bases from V and 5 bases from J, with 7 bases in between. Germline V gene sequence: CDR1 MNHEY, CDR2 SVGAGI. CDR3 DNA: TGTGCCAGCAGACTGGAGGAGACCCAGTACTTC. This translates into CASRLEETQYF.

The chain recombines TRBV24-1 with TRBJ2-1; D is possibly TRBD2 (6 bases). The CDR3 consists of 13 residues. Germline lookup yields CDR1 KGHDR and CDR2 SFDVKD. Trimming stripped 0 bases from V and 13 bases from J, with 12 bases between. The CDR3 DNA reads as TGTGCCACCAGTGATTTGGGGGGACTGTACCAGTTCTTC. Protein sequence: CATSDLGGLYQFF.